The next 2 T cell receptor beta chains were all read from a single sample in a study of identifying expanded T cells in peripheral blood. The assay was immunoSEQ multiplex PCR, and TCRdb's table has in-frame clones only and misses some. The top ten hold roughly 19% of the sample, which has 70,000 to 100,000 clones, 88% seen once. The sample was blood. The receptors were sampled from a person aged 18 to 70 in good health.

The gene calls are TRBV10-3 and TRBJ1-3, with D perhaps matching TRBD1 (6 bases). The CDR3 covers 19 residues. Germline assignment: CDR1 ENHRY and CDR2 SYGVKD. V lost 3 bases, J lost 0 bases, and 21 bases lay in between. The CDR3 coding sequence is TGTGCCATCAGTGAAGGGGGGGCATTCCTCCCCATCTCTGGAAACACCATATATTTT. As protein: CAISEGGAFLPISGNTIYF.

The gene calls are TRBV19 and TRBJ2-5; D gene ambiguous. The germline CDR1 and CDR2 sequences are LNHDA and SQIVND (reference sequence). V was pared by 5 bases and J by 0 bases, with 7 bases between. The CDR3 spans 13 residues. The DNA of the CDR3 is TGTGCCAGTAGTCTAGGGTACCAAGAGACCCAGTACTTC. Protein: CASSLGYQETQYF.